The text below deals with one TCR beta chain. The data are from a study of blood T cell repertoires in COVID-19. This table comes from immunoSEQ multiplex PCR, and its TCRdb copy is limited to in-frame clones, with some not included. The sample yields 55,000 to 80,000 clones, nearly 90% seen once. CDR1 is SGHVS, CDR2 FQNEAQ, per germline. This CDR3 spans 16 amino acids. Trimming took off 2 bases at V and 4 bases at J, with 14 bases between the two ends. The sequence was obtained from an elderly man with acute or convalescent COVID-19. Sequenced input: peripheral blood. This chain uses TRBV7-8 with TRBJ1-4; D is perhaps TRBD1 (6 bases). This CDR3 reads CASSLRGGRNNEKLFF. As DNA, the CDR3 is TGTGCCAGCAGCTTACGCGGGGGGCGAAATAATGAAAAACTGTTTTTT.